This TCR beta chain came from a study of post-analysis software for immune sequencing data. Study results and caveats: Among multiple sclerosis patients, normalized Chao1 diversity was significantly below that of controls. The authors found that F measure strongly co-clustered same-batch samples. Roughly 5 TRBV segments, TRBV5-6, TRBV5-1 and TRBV20-1 among them, were found more frequent in patients than controls.

Carried by the TCR beta cDNA libraries were unique molecular identifiers. When about 1 to 11 million T cells were used, they gave around 500,000 cDNA molecules. TCRdb redid the calling of the PCR reads with MiXCR, one entry per CDR3 protein. The table lists just over 250,000 distinct CDR3 sequences, roughly a third of them singletons. This CDR3 is built from 15 residues. This clonotype was detected only once. The target antigen is unknown. With a much larger clone just one base away, this may be a read error. The specimen was blood. This TCR was sampled from a girl aged 10-17 years with multiple sclerosis. The rearrangement uses TRBV21-1 and TRBJ2-4; the D call of TRBD1 is as the table states it, not checked on the DNA. The J call may be mistaken, given a closer DNA end match to TRBJ2-5. TRBV21-1 is noted as a pseudogene. This chain's CDR3 is CASSRNARDQETQYF. In nucleotides, the CDR3 is TGTGCCAGCAGCCGTAACGCACGGGATCAAGAGACCCAGTACTTC.